The source of this T cell receptor (beta chain) is a study of T-cell reconstitution after alpha-beta-depleted transplantation in children. The TCRbeta library incorporated unique molecular identifiers. TCRdb passed the PCR reads through MiXCR, listing each CDR3 protein once. The data show approximately 630,000 distinct CDR3 sequences, with around 12% seen just once and 0.75% to 0.85% held by the top ten. The V gene lost 4 bases and the J gene lost 5 bases, with 21 bases spanning the gap. This CDR3 has 16 amino acids. CDR1 is SGHRS and CDR2 is YFSETQ in the germline V gene. Details on this clonotype: Its antigen is undetermined.

Findings and caveats of the study: Diversity of TCRbeta at day 60 was high in some patients, arising from surviving recipient T cells and thymic progenitors. T-cell counts and diversity at one year post-transplant came mainly from newly produced T cells. Two months or so post-transplant, alpha-beta T cells reportedly derived from several hundred expanded graft clones.

The chain recombines TRBV5-1 with TRBJ1-1, with D possibly being TRBD1 (6 bases). This TCR derives from a girl between 2 and 10 years old with congenital amegakaryocytic thrombocytopenia, due to receive a stem cell transplant. Sequencing was performed on PBMCs, taken before TCRalphabeta/CD19-depleted stem cell transplant. The CDR3 DNA is TGCGCCAGCAGCCTTTCCGGGGGGGCTGGGGATACTGAAGCTTTCTTT. It is translated as CASSLSGGAGDTEAFF.